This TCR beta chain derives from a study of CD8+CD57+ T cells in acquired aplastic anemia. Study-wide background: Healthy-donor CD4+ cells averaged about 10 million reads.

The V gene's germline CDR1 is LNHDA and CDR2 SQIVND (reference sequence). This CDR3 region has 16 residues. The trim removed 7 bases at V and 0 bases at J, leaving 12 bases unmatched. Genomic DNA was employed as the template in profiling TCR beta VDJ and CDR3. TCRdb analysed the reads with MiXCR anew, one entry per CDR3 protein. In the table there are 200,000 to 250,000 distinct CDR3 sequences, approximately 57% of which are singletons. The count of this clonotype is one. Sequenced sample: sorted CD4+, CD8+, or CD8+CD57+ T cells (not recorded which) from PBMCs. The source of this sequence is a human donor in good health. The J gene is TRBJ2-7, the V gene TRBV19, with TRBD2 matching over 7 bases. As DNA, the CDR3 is TGTGCCAGTACCCAAAGGAGCGGGACCCTCTCCTACGAGCAGTACTTC. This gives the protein CASTQRSGTLSYEQYF.